This entry lists 24 T cell receptor beta chains sequenced from one sample in a study of identical twins. TCRdb processed the 5' RACE reads anew with MiXCR; each CDR3 protein has one entry. In the table there are roughly 570,000 distinct CDR3 sequences, more than 9% of which are singletons. The same sample was also studied in work on yellow fever vaccine responses in identical twins.

The sample was PBMCs. All receptors derive from a woman aged 18-29 years in good health.

This clonotype has only a few counts. The chain links TRBV4-2 to TRBJ2-1; D could derive from TRBD1 or TRBD2 (6 bases each). Germline-derived CDR1 and CDR2 are LGHNA and YNFKEQ. With 0 bases removed from V and 11 bases from J, the gap between germline ends came to 17 bases. The CDR3 contains 15 residues. CDR3 bases: TGTGCCAGCAGCCAAGATAGGGATTTCGGGGGCAAGCAGTTCTTC. This translates into CASSQDRDFGGKQFF.

The chain has TRBV5-4 and TRBJ2-2; D is uncertain. Germline lookup yields CDR1 SGHNT and CDR2 YYREEE (reference sequence). V was pared by 4 bases and J by 2 bases, with 12 bases between. The CDR3 runs 15 residues. The CDR3 protein is CASSQRTVNTGELFF. The CDR3 DNA reads as TGTGCCAGCAGCCAAAGGACGGTTAACACCGGGGAGCTGTTTTTT.

The table lists this clonotype with a few counts. The rearrangement links TRBV12-3 or TRBV12-4 to TRBJ2-3, with TRBD2 identical over 14 bases. J gave up 4 bases and V 2 bases, and 5 bases lay outside the gene matches. The CDR3 covers 17 residues. DNA of the CDR3: TGTGCCAGCAGTTTATCGACTAGCGGGGGGGCGGCAGATACGCAGTATTTT. Amino acids: CASSLSTSGGAADTQYF.

This clonotype came up a few times. The CDR3 spells CASSGVRDGTYEQYF. CDR3 in DNA: TGTGCCAGCAGCGGAGTGCGGGACGGTACTTACGAGCAGTACTTC. The rearrangement joins TRBV2 to TRBJ2-7; D perhaps matches TRBD2 (6 bases). V was pared by 6 bases and J by 4 bases, with 19 bases between. In germline, CDR1 is SNHLY, CDR2 FYNNEI. The CDR3 has 15 residues.

This clonotype was seen only once. A read error is possible here, since a much larger clone lies one base away. The chain couples TRBV6-2 or TRBV6-3 to TRBJ2-7, with 9 bases that match TRBD2. Germline CDR1 MNHEY, CDR2 SVGEGT. The CDR3 spans 12 residues. In nucleotides, the CDR3 is TGTACCAGTACTAGCGGGCCCTACGAGCAGTACTTC. Translating it yields CTSTSGPYEQYF.

The chain employs TRBV6-1 and TRBJ2-7; possible D gene TRBD2, 5 bases. V shed 4 bases and J shed 5 bases, with 18 bases lying between them. This CDR3 has 15 amino acids. Germline-derived CDR1 and CDR2 are MNHNS and SASEGT. This CDR3 is CASSGQRRHYDEQYF. Written as DNA, the CDR3 is TGTGCCAGCAGTGGGCAACGGAGGCATTACGACGAGCAGTACTTC.

This clonotype turned up a few times. V gene TRBV20-1 combines with J gene TRBJ1-3; D is ambiguous. The length of the CDR3 is 14 residues. The germline V gene encodes CDR1 DFQATT and CDR2 SNEGSKA (reference sequence). V shed 0 bases and J shed 2 bases, with 8 bases lying between them. CDR3 protein: CSAREAGAGNTIYF. The CDR3 bases are TGCAGTGCTAGAGAGGCCGGGGCTGGAAACACCATATATTTT.

A few counts support this clonotype. The V gene is TRBV29-1, the J gene TRBJ2-3; 10 positions agree with TRBD1. Trimming at V came to 8 bases and at J to 3 bases, leaving 8 bases not matched to a gene. The germline V gene encodes CDR1 SQVTM and CDR2 ANQGSEA. This CDR3 has 14 amino acids. The CDR3 spells CSIQTGGLTDTQYF. CDR3 sequence (DNA): TGCAGCATACAGACAGGGGGCCTGACAGATACGCAGTATTTT.

Details on this clonotype: With a much larger clone just one base away, this may be a read error. The genes are TRBV7-6 and TRBJ2-1, with 16 bases fitting TRBD2. CDR1 and CDR2 from the germline V gene are SGHVS and FNYEAQ. The CDR3 runs to 18 residues. The CDR3, as DNA: TGTGCCAGCAGCGCCTATCCGGGACTAGCGGGAGGGCCACAGGAGCAGCTCTTC. Its translation is CASSAYPGLAGGPQEQLF.

There are many counts of this clonotype. The chain carries TRBV7-2 and TRBJ2-1, with D perhaps matching TRBD2 (6 bases). The CDR3 has 13 amino acids. V was shortened by 3 bases and J by 5 bases, with 8 bases between the two germline ends. Looked up from germline, CDR1 is SGHTA and CDR2 is FQGNSA. The CDR3 bases are TGTGCCAGCAGCTTGAAGCGGGACAATGAGCAGTTCTTC. Amino acids: CASSLKRDNEQFF.

This clonotype has only a few counts. This chain uses TRBV29-1 with TRBJ2-7; 8 nucleotides match TRBD2. Germline V gives CDR1 SQVTM, CDR2 ANQGSEA. CDR3 length: 14 amino acids. Germline trimming cut 6 bases from V and 3 bases from J; bases unmatched to any gene: 10. CDR3 region: CSVITGLVGYEQYF. In nucleotides, the CDR3 is TGCAGCGTGATAACGGGACTAGTAGGCTACGAGCAGTACTTC.

This clonotype came up many times. The rearrangement joins TRBV29-1 to TRBJ2-1, with no clear D. The CDR3 is 9 amino acids. From germline, CDR1 is SQVTM and CDR2 ANQGSEA. V dropped 6 bases and J dropped 5 bases, with 2 bases sitting between them. The DNA of the CDR3 is TGCAGCGTAAACAATGAGCAGTTCTTC. Protein product: CSVNNEQFF.

The J gene is TRBJ2-1, the V gene TRBV6-2 or TRBV6-3, with 10 bases identical to TRBD1. In germline, CDR1 is MNHEY, CDR2 SVGEGT. This CDR3 contains 20 residues. The V segment lost 0 bases and the J segment 0 bases; nucleotides outside the gene matches: 11. In DNA form, the CDR3 reads TGTGCCAGCAGTTACTCCGGGACAGGGGACCTACTGGGCTCCTACAATGAGCAGTTCTTC. It codes for CASSYSGTGDLLGSYNEQFF.

This clonotype was seen a handful of times. The rearrangement joins TRBV9 to TRBJ2-7, with TRBD2 matching over 9 bases. J lost 0 bases, V lost 4 bases, and 8 bases had no gene match. This CDR3 comprises 16 residues. Germline CDR1 reads SGDLS; CDR2 reads YYNGEE. This chain's CDR3 is CASSPGTSLTSYEQYF. For the CDR3, the DNA is TGTGCCAGCAGCCCAGGGACTAGCTTGACCTCCTACGAGCAGTACTTC.

Ten or more counts support this clonotype. The chain links TRBV6-5 to TRBJ2-2; no definite D call. Germline CDR1 and CDR2: MNHEY and SVGAGI. The CDR3 contains 15 residues. V lost 2 bases and J lost 1, with 8 bases in between. Here the CDR3 reads CASSYVGGNTGELFF. In nucleotides, the CDR3 is TGTGCCAGCAGTTACGTGGGTGGGAACACCGGGGAGCTGTTTTTT.

The chain couples TRBV29-1 to TRBJ2-7, with 9 nucleotides matching TRBD1. This CDR3 is 13 amino acids long. Germline V lookup: CDR1 SQVTM, CDR2 ANQGSEA. After removal of 4 bases from V and 4 bases from J, the junction contained 5 bases not matched to a gene. The CDR3 loop reads CSVAGTGKYEQYF. As DNA, the CDR3 is TGCAGCGTTGCCGGGACAGGGAAATACGAGCAGTACTTC.

In this sample, this clonotype turned up many times. This chain links TRBV6-2 or TRBV6-3 with TRBJ2-4; perhaps TRBD1 as D (7 bases). There are 16 residues in the CDR3. Per germline, CDR1 MNHEY and CDR2 SVGEGT. The germline V and J ends were trimmed by 9 bases and 0 bases, with 18 bases remaining between them. The CDR3 protein is CARRQGGPLAKNIQYF. As DNA, the CDR3 is TGTGCCAGACGCCAGGGGGGCCCTCTAGCCAAAAACATTCAGTACTTC.

This chain uses TRBV27 with TRBJ2-3; D remains unclear. Per the germline V gene, CDR1 is MNHEY and CDR2 is SMNVEV (reference sequence). This CDR3 has 14 amino acids. Trimming stripped 4 bases from V and 6 bases from J, with 14 bases between. CDR3 sequence (DNA): TGTGCCAGCAGTTCCTGGCGCGGTACCGATACGCAGTATTTT. Its translation: CASSSWRGTDTQYF.

This clonotype was counted a few times. This chain joins TRBV29-1 and TRBJ2-4; possibly TRBD1 for D (6 bases). Trimming pared 0 bases from V and 2 bases from J, leaving 8 bases between. This CDR3 contains 14 residues. Per germline, CDR1 SQVTM and CDR2 ANQGSEA. The CDR3 region has the DNA TGCAGCGTTGAAGACACAGGGTCCAAAAACATTCAGTACTTC. Translation: CSVEDTGSKNIQYF.

This clonotype was picked up many times. The rearrangement joins TRBV6-1 to TRBJ1-3; perhaps TRBD1 as D (5 bases). Germline V gives CDR1 MNHNS, CDR2 SASEGT. The V and J ends lost 7 bases and 8 bases respectively, with 12 bases between them. This CDR3 has 12 amino acids. As DNA, the CDR3 is TGTGCCAGCAATGGGGCCTGGGACACCATATATTTT. This codes for CASNGAWDTIYF.

The chain joins TRBV4-1 to TRBJ2-5, with 14 bases lining up with TRBD2. Germline CDR1 and CDR2: MGHRA and YSYEKL. V shed 4 bases, J shed 1 base, and the junction held 5 bases outside the gene matches. The CDR3 has 17 amino acids. The CDR3 bases are TGCGCCAGCAGCCGGGCGGGACTAGCGGGGGCCCAAGAGACCCAGTACTTC. Encoded protein: CASSRAGLAGAQETQYF.

This clonotype has just a few counts. The CDR3, as DNA: TGTGCCAGCAGCCAAGATCATTGGACAGGGCCGGATACGCAGTATTTT. Translated, it gives CASSQDHWTGPDTQYF. This chain joins TRBV14 and TRBJ2-3; 8 nucleotides align to TRBD1. This CDR3 is 16 amino acids long. V was clipped by 0 bases and J by 6 bases; unmatched bases: 8. Germline loops: CDR1 SGHDN, CDR2 FVKESK.

Ten or more counts support this clonotype. The chain carries TRBV12-3 or TRBV12-4 and TRBJ2-1, with 10 nucleotides matching TRBD2. This CDR3 spans 17 amino acids. V shed 4 bases and J 0 bases; nucleotides not matched to a gene: 6. Here the CDR3 DNA reads TGTGCCAGCAGTTCTCTAGCGGGAGAAGGCTCCTACAATGAGCAGTTCTTC. It translates to CASSSLAGEGSYNEQFF.

The gene calls are TRBV6-5 and TRBJ2-5; 8 positions match TRBD1. The CDR3 has 16 amino acids. The J segment lost 4 bases and the V segment lost 0 bases, leaving 7 bases of the junction unmatched. Germline CDR1 reads MNHEY; CDR2 reads SVGAGI. CDR3 in DNA: TGTGCCAGCAGTTACTCCTGGACAGGGCCTCTAGAGACCCAGTACTTC. Amino acids: CASSYSWTGPLETQYF.